This T cell receptor (beta chain) came from a study of beta chain features in type 1 diabetes (dated by TCRdb to the late 2010s). General notes on the study: Mean age, gender distribution, total cell number and subset yield were not different between patients and healthy donors. A total of roughly 110 million sorted cells were examined across all samples, and the number of cells per subset was strongly correlated with RNA yield. The study compared TCRB repertoires of sorted circulating CD4+ T cell subsets between recently diagnosed type 1 diabetes patients and matched healthy donors. Naive and central memory subsets were obtained from all 30 or so donors, but regulatory and stem cell-like memory subsets were isolated from only 8 patients and about eight healthy donors. The research as a whole found: Sequencing cDNA rather than genomic DNA could over-represent highly expressing activated cells, although activation and CD3 levels did not differ between groups. PCR might favor shorter templates, but patient and control samples were amplified and corrected together, so any skew would affect both groups equally. At VDJ recombination sites, type 1 diabetes patients had fewer insertions and more deleted nucleotides, which implies abnormalities in thymic rearrangement. Naive, central memory and regulatory TCRB repertoires appeared more similar among patients than among healthy donors. HLA sub-analyses involved small numbers of individuals, so any influence of HLA type on TCRB rearrangement remained unresolved. A moderate but significant shortening of TCRB CDR3 length was observed in type 1 diabetes patients in all four CD4+ subsets.

Notes on this clone: Its antigen specificity is not known. Nothing much larger sits one base from this clone, and base qualities are not available.

A single peripheral blood draw of about 116 mL on average was collected from each donor into heparinised tubes. Naive, central memory, regulatory and stem cell-like memory CD4+ T cells were sorted on a BD FACSAria II using a panel including CD45RO, CCR7, CD25, CD127, CD95 and CD27. Every sorted population had a purity above 98%. Right away, PBMCs were isolated by Lymphoprep density gradient centrifugation and were stained directly, with no culture step. Samples were stained and sorted in pairs, with one healthy donor and one patient per experiment, so that batch effects were minimized. CDR1 and CDR2 were assigned from the germline V gene (reference sequence) as LNHDA and SQIVND. The V and J ends are trimmed by 7 bases and 0 bases, leaving 13 bases between them. The CDR3 has 15 amino acids, counting the end cysteine and phenylalanine. Of all the DNA, just the CDR3 is kept, 45 bases in frame from base 1.

All of the isolated RNA was reverse transcribed with the High Capacity cDNA Reverse Transcription Kit, so expressed TCRB transcripts were sequenced. Deep immunoSEQ sequencing was performed on naive, central memory and regulatory T cell samples, with an average of about 3.57 million total reads per sample. Sorted cells were lysed in RLT buffer and RNA was extracted with DNase-treated RNeasy Micro or Mini kits, depending on cell number. Each cell subset was processed on its own to prevent cross-contamination, while patient and healthy donor samples were processed together. The immunoSEQ multiplex PCR was used to amplify TCRB sequences from cDNA, generating 87-bp fragments that spanned the CDR3 region. Sequencing of the amplicons was done on the Illumina HiSeq platform. In the paper's pipeline: PCR bias was computationally corrected using synthetic template baselines, reads within Hamming distance 2 were collapsed, and singletons that could not be merged were discarded. By aligning reads against IMGT, V, D and J genes, CDR3 length, and insertions or deletions at six rearrangement sites were assigned. Within each subset, clonotype counts were normalized to the number of sorted cells before true diversity and Gini coefficients were calculated with the tcR R package. The overlap coefficient, calculated on TCRB nucleotide sequences, was used to quantify repertoire sharing. Out-of-frame TCRB sequences from naive cells were analyzed to stand in for the pre-selection repertoire. TCRdb limited this immuneACCESS table to in-frame rearrangements with V and J called. A share of clones is missing; checked studies link under half to unresolved V genes, and the rest is unexplained. The V and J calls and the clone size are those of that table, but D and trimming were determined from the DNA. In this sample the table shows 350,000 to 450,000 clones, roughly 15% of which occur a single time. The ten largest clones take up approximately 0.019% of the sample.

The chain couples TRBV19 to TRBJ1-5; confidence is insufficient to name the D gene. This sequence was found in a woman aged 18-29 years in good health. Input material: naive CD4+ T cells from blood. Interpreted using the paper, the cell subset or site label stands for: true naive CD4+ T cells. The base sequence is TGTGCCAGTACCTTCATGGGAGATAGCAATCAGCCCCAGCATTTT. Translated, this gives CASTFMGDSNQPQHF.